This TCR beta chain originates from a study of blood T cell repertoires in COVID-19. Study as a whole: The United States, Italy and Spain were the sources of the acute and convalescent COVID-19 samples. Sources were T cells, B-cell-depleted T cells, or PBMCs; the material itself was cDNA or gDNA.

In the source study's methods: Quantification of nucleated cells was approximated via reference gene primer amplification. Here immunoSEQ multiplex PCR was the method, and the copy in TCRdb shows in-frame clones only, minus some. V and J calls plus clone size are reproduced from that table; the DNA served to infer D and trimming. The profile covers some 95,000 clones, with less than 85% appearing a single time and around 7% taken by the ten largest. The CDR3 has 15 residues. Germline CDR1 and CDR2: KGHSH and LQKENI. With V trimmed by 5 bases and J by 4 bases, 5 bases remained unmatched. This receptor was identified in a man between 65 and 85 years old with acute or convalescent COVID-19. The chain links TRBV18 to TRBJ2-2; 9 nucleotides agree with TRBD1. The sequencing input was peripheral blood. The CDR3: CASSEQGAVTGELFF. The DNA of the CDR3 is TGTGCCAGCTCAGAACAGGGGGCCGTCACCGGGGAGCTGTTTTTT.